Below are 9 T cell receptor beta chains sequenced from a single sample in a study of T cells in Graves' hyperthyroidism and ophthalmopathy. Amplification yielded TCR beta CDR3 regions, with RNA transcripts as the source. Using the HTBI primer set, a first-round RT-PCR was run on the TCR CDR3. A single record per CDR3 protein comes from TCRdb applying MiXCR to the multiplex PCR reads. The sample lists a few hundred thousand distinct CDR3 sequences; around 46% were seen once. Specimen: peripheral blood or thyroid tissue (not recorded which). The receptors originated from a woman under 30 with Graves' hyperthyroidism.

This clonotype was detected ten times or more. At one end, the junction sequence differs from germline, possibly due to a read error. The chain links TRBV7-2 to TRBJ1-3; TRBD1 matches 7 bases. The germline V gene encodes CDR1 SGHTA and CDR2 FQGNSA. The CDR3 consists of 15 residues. CDR3 DNA: TGTGCCAGCAGCTTGACAGGGAACTCTGGAAACACCGTATATTTT. It codes for CASSLTGNSGNTVYF. The whole variable domain, filled in from reference TRBV7-2 and TRBJ1-3, reads GAGVSQSPSNKVTEKGKDVELRCDPISGHTALYWYRQSLGQGLEFLIYFQGNSAPDKSGLPSDRFSAERTGGSVSTLTIQRTQQEDSAVYLCASSLTGNSGNTVYFGEGSWLTVV.

The V call is TRBV5-5, the J call TRBJ1-1; 9 bases agree with TRBD1. The germline CDR1 and CDR2 sequences are SGHKS and YYEKEE (reference sequence). CDR3 length equals 13 residues. The ends lost 7 bases at V and 4 bases at J; junction bases unmatched: 5. The CDR3 loop is CASGWDRVTEAFF. In nucleotides, the CDR3 is TGTGCCAGCGGCTGGGACAGGGTCACTGAAGCTTTCTTT.

This clonotype appeared many times. The chain recombines TRBV5-8 with TRBJ1-6; the D is unclear. CDR3 size: 14 residues. Germline V gives CDR1 SGHTS, CDR2 YDEGEE. Trimming pared 0 bases from V and 13 bases from J, leaving 14 bases between. DNA of the CDR3: TGTGCCAGCAGCTTGGGCATAAGTGGGAAGCCCCTCCACTTT. Residues: CASSLGISGKPLHF.

Ten or more counts support this clonotype. The chain combines TRBV19 with TRBJ1-1; possibly TRBD1 for D (6 bases). Trimming shortened V by 7 bases and J by 4 bases, and 13 bases separated the two germline ends. Germline V CDR1 and CDR2: LNHDA, SQIVND (reference sequence). The CDR3 totals 13 residues. CDR3 coding DNA: TGTGCCAGTAAAATCGGGGGCGGCACTGAAGCTTTCTTT. It codes for CASKIGGGTEAFF.

This sequence joins TRBV6-1 and TRBJ2-5, with a possible D match to TRBD2 (6 bases). Between the trimmed V and J ends, which lost 5 bases and 7 bases, there was a span of 17 bases. Germline-derived CDR1 and CDR2 are MNHNS and SASEGT. The CDR3 spans 14 residues. CDR3 sequence: CASSRENFSGTQYF. DNA of the CDR3: TGTGCCAGCAGTCGTGAGAATTTTAGCGGGACCCAGTACTTC.

This clonotype was seen repeatedly, ten times or more. The chain combines TRBV29-1 with TRBJ2-2; no clear D gene. Germline V CDR1 and CDR2: SQVTM, ANQGSEA. This CDR3 comprises 13 residues. The V and J ends lost 2 bases and 1 base respectively, with 5 bases between them. The CDR3 region is CSVENQNTGELFF. The CDR3 bases are TGCAGCGTTGAAAACCAGAACACCGGGGAGCTGTTTTTT.

This clonotype was seen many times. The V and J genes are TRBV24-1 and TRBJ2-2, with TRBD1 matching over 7 bases. Trimming cost V 4 bases and J 7 bases; bases outside gene matches: 2. Germline loops: CDR1 KGHDR, CDR2 SFDVKD. This CDR3 is 13 amino acids long. The CDR3 nucleotides are TGTGCCACCAGTGAGGACAGGCTCGGGGAGCTGTTTTTT. Amino acid sequence: CATSEDRLGELFF.

This clonotype was observed a handful of times. A much larger clone lies a single base off, so this may be a read error. The V and J genes are TRBV18 and TRBJ1-2, with TRBD1 identical over 10 bases. Germline V CDR1 and CDR2: KGHSH, LQKENI. The CDR3 loop spans 15 amino acids. The V segment lost 2 bases and the J segment 6 bases; nucleotides outside the gene matches: 6. The CDR3 coding sequence is TGTGCCAGCTCACCAAGACAGGGGGCTGGCCATGGCTACACCTTC. Its translation: CASSPRQGAGHGYTF. The full variable domain, completed using reference TRBV18 and TRBJ1-2, is NAGVMQNPRHLVRRRGQEARLRCSPMKGHSHVYWYRQLPEEGLKFMVYLQKENIIDESGMPKERFSAEFPKEGPSILRIQQVVRGDSAAYFCASSPRQGAGHGYTFGSGTRLTVV.

J is TRBJ1-5 and V is TRBV15; D call uncertain. Germline CDR1 is LNHNV and CDR2 is YYDKDF (reference sequence). This CDR3 spans 16 amino acids. Between the trimmed V and J ends, which lost 0 bases and 1 base, there was a span of 10 bases. The CDR3 nucleotides read TGTGCCACCAGCAGAGATAGGGAGGCGAGCAATCAGCCCCAGCATTTT. Protein: CATSRDREASNQPQHF.